This is a list of T cell receptor beta chains from one sample in a study of blood T cell repertoires in COVID-19. The data were produced by immunoSEQ multiplex PCR, yet TCRdb's version contains in-frame clones alone and is incomplete. The sample carries 31,000 or so clones, approximately 85% recorded once. Sequenced: peripheral blood. The receptors here all came from a human donor in a cohort sampled during active COVID-19. CDR3s include the opening cysteine and the closing phenylalanine or tryptophan. Fields, in order: D gene, J gene, V gene, clone size, CDR3 protein, CDR3 DNA. D genes are given only for firm matches. Clone sizes are given selectively: once, few, many, or a class where the clone is expanded.

NA	TRBJ1-4	TRBV27	few	CASSPAPGLGEKLFF	TGTGCCAGCAGTCCCGCCCCGGGACTGGGGGAAAAACTGTTTTTT
TRBD1	TRBJ1-1	TRBV12-3/TRBV12-4	NA	CASSWPGQEEAFF	TGTGCCAGCAGTTGGCCGGGACAGGAGGAAGCTTTCTTT
NA	TRBJ1-1	TRBV18	NA	CASSPLGGTEAFF	TGTGCCAGCTCACCACTTGGGGGGACTGAAGCTTTCTTT
TRBD2	TRBJ2-3	TRBV7-8	NA	CASSSLAGTDTQYF	TGTGCCAGCAGCTCGCTAGCGGGTACAGATACGCAGTATTTT
TRBD1	TRBJ2-1	TRBV27	NA	CASARDRGTNEQFF	TGTGCCAGCGCACGGGACAGGGGAACCAATGAGCAGTTCTTC
NA	TRBJ2-1	TRBV21-1	NA	CARPGLARDRVSYEQFF	TGTGCCCGCCCGGGACTAGCCCGGGATAGGGTTAGCTATGAGCAGTTCTTC
NA	TRBJ1-4	TRBV19	NA	CASSISAATNEKLFF	TGTGCCAGTAGTATTTCCGCGGCAACTAATGAAAAACTGTTTTTT
TRBD2	TRBJ2-7	TRBV29-1	NA	CSVWGLAGGSYEQYF	TGCAGCGTTTGGGGACTAGCGGGTGGCTCCTACGAGCAGTACTTC
TRBD2	TRBJ2-1	TRBV7-3	NA	CASSARLAETYNEQFF	TGTGCCAGCAGCGCAAGACTAGCGGAGACCTACAATGAGCAGTTCTTC
NA	TRBJ2-3	TRBV11-1	NA	CASSLADTQYF	TGTGCCAGCAGCTTGGCTGATACGCAGTATTTT
NA	TRBJ1-5	TRBV2	NA	CASRGGYSNQPQHF	TGTGCCAGCAGGGGGGGTTATAGCAATCAGCCCCAGCATTTT
TRBD2	TRBJ2-1	TRBV7-2	NA	CASSSTSGSYNEQFF	TGTGCCAGCAGCTCTACTAGCGGAAGCTACAATGAGCAGTTCTTC
TRBD1	TRBJ2-6	TRBV28	NA	CASSPPGQGYISGANVLTF	TGTGCCAGCAGTCCGCCGGGACAGGGCTACATTTCTGGGGCCAACGTCCTGACTTTC
TRBD2	TRBJ2-7	TRBV15	NA	CATSRARLAGVYEQYF	TGTGCCACCAGCAGAGCGCGACTAGCGGGGGTCTACGAGCAGTACTTC
TRBD1	TRBJ1-5	TRBV10-2	NA	CASRPTGGPNQPQHF	TGCGCCAGCAGACCGACAGGGGGCCCCAATCAGCCCCAGCATTTT
TRBD2	TRBJ2-1	TRBV3-1/TRBV3-2	NA	CASSPLRTSGYNEQFF	TGTGCCAGCAGCCCCCTCCGGACTAGCGGATACAATGAGCAGTTCTTC
NA	TRBJ1-1	TRBV19	NA	CASSIGHNTEAFF	TGTGCCAGTAGTATAGGACATAACACTGAAGCTTTCTTT
TRBD1	TRBJ2-1	TRBV10-2	NA	CASSFTGGHGGEQFF	TGCGCCAGCAGTTTTACAGGGGGCCACGGGGGTGAGCAGTTCTTC
TRBD1	TRBJ1-1	TRBV2	NA	CASSVRTGGNAEAFF	TGTGCCAGCAGTGTTCGGACAGGGGGCAACGCTGAAGCTTTCTTT
TRBD2	TRBJ2-3	TRBV2	NA	CASSEASGGYSTDTQYF	TGTGCCAGCAGTGAGGCTAGCGGGGGGTATAGCACAGATACGCAGTATTTT
NA	TRBJ2-2	TRBV28	once	CASSLTGSTGELFF	TGTGCCAGCAGTTTAACCGGTAGCACCGGGGAGCTGTTTTTT
NA	TRBJ1-1	TRBV5-6	NA	CASSLGQEAFF	TGTGCCAGCAGCTTGGGGCAGGAAGCTTTCTTT
TRBD1	TRBJ2-2	TRBV7-3	NA	CASSSPNRGNTGELFF	TGTGCCAGCAGCTCCCCGAACAGGGGGAACACCGGGGAGCTGTTTTTT
NA	TRBJ1-2	TRBV29-1	NA	CSVEGKGGYGYTF	TGCAGCGTTGAGGGGAAGGGAGGCTATGGCTACACCTTC
NA	TRBJ1-6	TRBV21-1	NA	CASSKGGGEVGSPLHF	TGTGCCAGCAGCAAAGGAGGGGGGGAGGTGGGTTCACCCCTCCACTTT
NA	TRBJ2-1	TRBV27	once	CASSLLGAVSYNEQFF	TGTGCCAGCAGTTTATTGGGAGCGGTTTCCTACAATGAGCAGTTCTTC
NA	TRBJ2-7	TRBV7-3	NA	CASSLTGDLHYEQYF	TGTGCCAGCAGCTTAACAGGGGATCTGCACTACGAGCAGTACTTC
TRBD2	TRBJ2-1	TRBV4-1	NA	CASSQEPAGGYLNEQFF	TGCGCCAGCAGCCAAGAGCCGGCGGGGGGTTACCTCAATGAGCAGTTCTTC
NA	TRBJ1-5	TRBV30	NA	CAWSVSGGGNQPQHF	TGTGCCTGGAGTGTATCGGGGGGAGGCAATCAGCCCCAGCATTTT
TRBD2	TRBJ2-3	TRBV5-1	NA	CASSLAAGTSGGYLGTDTQYF	TGCGCCAGCAGCTTGGCCGCCGGGACTAGCGGGGGGTACCTCGGCACAGATACGCAGTATTTT
NA	TRBJ1-1	TRBV30	NA	CAWSLAANTEAFF	TGTGCCTGGAGCCTAGCAGCAAACACTGAAGCTTTCTTT
NA	TRBJ1-2	TRBV30	NA	CAWQRAYGYTF	TGTGCCTGGCAGAGGGCCTATGGCTACACCTTC
NA	TRBJ1-5	TRBV7-2	NA	CASSPAGLSNQPQHF	TGTGCCAGCAGCCCGGCCGGGTTAAGCAATCAGCCCCAGCATTTT
NA	TRBJ2-7	TRBV7-9	few	CASSLVSEQYF	TGTGCCAGCAGCTTAGTGAGCGAGCAGTACTTC
TRBD1	TRBJ2-7	TRBV30	once	CAWARDSSYEQYF	TGTGCCTGGGCACGGGACAGCTCCTACGAGCAGTACTTC
TRBD1	TRBJ1-1	TRBV10-3	once	CAVSNGQGPNTEAFF	TGTGCCGTCAGCAACGGACAGGGACCGAACACTGAAGCTTTCTTT
NA	TRBJ2-7	TRBV7-9	NA	CASSLGGASYEQYF	TGTGCCAGCAGCTTGGGGGGAGCTTCCTACGAGCAGTACTTC
NA	TRBJ2-1	TRBV5-6	NA	CASSLGLQSRNEQFF	TGTGCCAGCAGCTTGGGCCTACAAAGCAGGAATGAGCAGTTCTTC
TRBD1	TRBJ2-7	TRBV27	few	CASSFGDRGHEQYF	TGTGCCAGCAGTTTCGGGGACAGGGGCCACGAGCAGTACTTC
NA	TRBJ2-5	TRBV7-3	once	CASSPSGTLHPETQYF	TGTGCCAGCAGCCCCTCCGGGACTTTACACCCCGAGACCCAGTACTTC
NA	TRBJ1-1	TRBV6-5	NA	CASSRRQAEAFF	TGTGCCAGCAGCCGACGACAGGCTGAAGCTTTCTTT
TRBD1	TRBJ2-2	TRBV19	NA	CASSITGVSGELFF	TGTGCCAGTAGTATCACAGGGGTTTCCGGGGAGCTGTTTTTT
TRBD1	TRBJ2-2	TRBV11-3	NA	CASSLGTGSPGELFF	TGTGCCAGCAGCTTAGGGACAGGGTCGCCCGGGGAGCTGTTTTTT
NA	TRBJ2-7	TRBV11-2	NA	CASSTQGNEQYF	TGTGCCAGCAGCACCCAGGGTAACGAGCAGTACTTC
TRBD1	TRBJ1-4	TRBV7-6	NA	CASSFRGKNEKLFF	TGTGCCAGCAGCTTCAGGGGGAAGAATGAAAAACTGTTTTTT
NA	TRBJ2-7	TRBV5-6	NA	CASSWTVGHEQYF	TGTGCCAGCAGCTGGACAGTTGGCCACGAGCAGTACTTC
TRBD1	TRBJ1-1	TRBV9	once	CASSGQGMNTEAFF	TGTGCCAGCAGCGGACAGGGAATGAACACTGAAGCTTTCTTT
TRBD1	TRBJ1-5	TRBV25-1	NA	CASSESGTGFNQPQHF	TGTGCCAGCAGTGAATCCGGGACAGGGTTCAATCAGCCCCAGCATTTT
TRBD1	TRBJ2-2	TRBV28	NA	CASSSYEGQGSTPTNTGELFF	TGTGCCAGCAGTTCTTATGAAGGACAGGGGTCTACACCTACCAACACCGGGGAGCTGTTTTTT
NA	TRBJ1-2	TRBV5-1	NA	CASSGGEGRGAPEGDGYTF	TGCGCCAGCAGCGGAGGTGAAGGGCGGGGTGCACCGGAGGGAGATGGCTACACCTTC
NA	TRBJ1-1	TRBV5-6	NA	CASSLEFDSQAFF	TGTGCCAGCAGCTTGGAGTTCGACAGTCAAGCTTTCTTT
TRBD2	TRBJ2-7	TRBV9	NA	CASSAEGLETYEQYF	TGTGCCAGCAGCGCGGAGGGACTAGAGACCTACGAGCAGTACTTC